The 28 T cell receptor beta chains below were found in one sample sequenced in a study of control samples from healthy donors and cancer patients. Libraries were prepared by immunoSEQ multiplex PCR; TCRdb keeps only in-frame clonotypes and omits some of them. The sample records roughly 130,000 clones, more than 80% being singletons. The material sequenced was blood. The receptors derive from a man aged 18-30 years in good health.

The chain is built from TRBV4-2 and TRBJ2-1; 14 bases match TRBD2. With 0 bases clipped from V and 5 bases from J, the junction kept 3 bases outside the gene matches. The germline V gene encodes CDR1 LGHNA and CDR2 YNFKEQ. The CDR3 is 17 residues long. The CDR3 sequence: CASSQDRGLAGDNEQFF. Written as DNA, the CDR3 is TGTGCCAGCAGCCAAGATAGGGGACTAGCGGGAGACAATGAGCAGTTCTTC.

The chain joins TRBV5-5 to TRBJ1-2; D call uncertain. The V end lost 0 bases, the J end lost 0 bases, and 6 bases lay between the germline ends. From germline, CDR1 is SGHKS and CDR2 YYEKEE (reference sequence). The CDR3 consists of 14 residues. CDR3 sequence reads: CASSLAAANYGYTF. The CDR3 DNA reads as TGTGCCAGCAGCTTGGCCGCAGCTAACTATGGCTACACCTTC.

The chain has TRBV5-1 and TRBJ2-7; 7 positions agree with TRBD1. The CDR3 is 15 amino acids. J gave up 2 bases and V 1 base, and 6 bases lay outside the gene matches. Germline V CDR1 and CDR2: SGHRS, YFSETQ. The CDR3 DNA reads TGCGCCAGCAGCTTGTCTCCCGGACAGGCCTACGAGCAGTACTTC. It encodes CASSLSPGQAYEQYF.

V and J are TRBV2 and TRBJ2-5; no reliable D call. Germline CDR1 reads SNHLY; CDR2 reads FYNNEI. This CDR3 region has 13 residues. Deletions cut 0 bases from V and 6 bases from J, with 8 bases between. CDR3 protein: CASSEAWMKTQYF. The CDR3 bases are TGTGCCAGCAGTGAAGCATGGATGAAGACCCAGTACTTC.

This clone was observed a single time. The J gene is TRBJ1-2, the V gene TRBV4-1; D remains ambiguous. V was pared by 0 bases and J by 3 bases, with 5 bases between. Germline-derived CDR1 and CDR2 are MGHRA and YSYEKL. This CDR3 is 13 amino acids long. The CDR3 loop reads CASSQDGDYGYTF. CDR3 DNA: TGCGCCAGCAGCCAAGATGGGGACTATGGCTACACCTTC.

In DNA, the CDR3 is TGTGCTAGTGGTCTCGACAGGGGTATTGAGCAGTTCTTC. Its protein is CASGLDRGIEQFF. The rearrangement uses TRBV12-5 and TRBJ2-1; TRBD1 aligns across 8 bases. The J segment lost 9 bases and the V segment lost 5 bases, leaving 6 bases of the junction unmatched. The CDR3 is 13 residues long. The germline CDR1 and CDR2 sequences are LGHNT and FRNRAP.

This clone has more than one count but fewer than ten. This chain connects TRBV19 to TRBJ1-5; D gene ambiguous. Germline V gene lookup returns CDR1 LNHDA and CDR2 SQIVND (reference sequence). Trimming pared 3 bases from V and 2 bases from J, leaving 17 bases between. The length of the CDR3 is 17 residues. CDR3: CASSMSWTTVRNQPQHF. CDR3 nucleotide sequence: TGTGCCAGTAGTATGAGTTGGACTACCGTCCGCAATCAGCCCCAGCATTTT.

The chain has TRBV6-2 or TRBV6-3 and TRBJ2-7; the match to TRBD2 covers 12 bases. CDR3 size: 15 residues. J lost 0 bases, V lost 6 bases, and 3 bases had no gene match. CDR1 and CDR2 (germline): MNHEY, SVGEGT. DNA of the CDR3: TGTGCCAGCAGCTCGACTAGCGGGAGCTCCTACGAGCAGTACGTC. Protein sequence: CASSSTSGSSYEQYV.

This chain uses TRBV6-5 with TRBJ2-1; D unclear. CDR3 length: 14 amino acids. V was trimmed by 4 bases and J by 7 bases, leaving 14 bases between them. Germline values: CDR1 MNHEY, CDR2 SVGAGI. CDR3 protein: CASSSVLPRNEQFF. The CDR3 bases are TGTGCCAGCAGTTCCGTACTACCGCGGAATGAGCAGTTCTTC.

This clone was seen just once. V usage is TRBV29-1 and J usage is TRBJ1-1; D call uncertain. Germline V gives CDR1 SQVTM, CDR2 ANQGSEA. The CDR3 runs to 12 residues. With 4 bases removed from V and 4 bases from J, the gap between germline ends came to 10 bases. CDR3 DNA: TGCAGCGTTGTTTATAGAGGCACTGAAGCTTTCTTT. Translated, it gives CSVVYRGTEAFF.

This clone was seen just once. The CDR3 spells CASSRLGQGGTEAFF. The CDR3 DNA reads TGTGCCAGCAGCCGCCTGGGACAGGGTGGCACTGAAGCTTTCTTT. This rearrangement joins TRBV13 to TRBJ1-1; 9 bases fit TRBD1. There are 15 residues in the CDR3. Germline assignment: CDR1 PRHDT and CDR2 FYEKMQ (reference sequence). V shed 5 bases, J shed 4 bases, and the junction held 8 bases outside the gene matches. Together with reference TRBV13 and TRBJ1-1, the CDR3 gives the full variable domain: AAGVIQSPRHLIKEKRETATLKCYPIPRHDTVYWYQQGPGQDPQFLISFYEKMQSDKGSIPDRFSAQQFSDYHSELNMSSLELGDSALYFCASSRLGQGGTEAFFGQGTRLTVV.

The genes are TRBV29-1 and TRBJ2-1, with 9 bases aligning to TRBD1. Trimming cost V 3 bases and J 7 bases; bases outside gene matches: 7. Germline CDR1 SQVTM, CDR2 ANQGSEA. The CDR3 totals 14 residues. As DNA, the CDR3 is TGCAGCGTTGAGGGACAGGGACTTTTGAATGAGCAGTTCTTC. This gives the protein CSVEGQGLLNEQFF.

Of note for this clone: A junction end diverges from the germline sequence, so it may reflect a read error. The chain couples TRBV2 to TRBJ1-5, with D possibly TRBD1 on 5 matching bases. The germline CDR1 and CDR2 sequences are SNHLY and FYNNEI. This CDR3 comprises 14 residues. For the CDR3, the DNA is TGTGCCAGCAGCGAAGGGGCGAGCAATCAGCCCCAGCATTTT. The encoded protein is CASSEGASNQPQHF.

This chain uses TRBV19 with TRBJ2-3, with D perhaps assigned TRBD1 or TRBD2 (6 bases each). The CDR3 covers 13 residues. Germline V CDR1 and CDR2: LNHDA, SQIVND (reference sequence). V was cut by 7 bases and J by 5 bases, with 13 bases left in between. The CDR3 sequence: CASNRGALDTQYF. CDR3 nucleotides: TGTGCCAGTAATAGGGGGGCGTTAGATACGCAGTATTTT.

The chain combines TRBV19 with TRBJ2-7; 7 nucleotides line up with TRBD2. V dropped 0 bases and J dropped 3; count of bases not matched to a gene: 2. The CDR3 spans 14 residues. CDR1 is LNHDA and CDR2 is SQIVND in the germline V gene (reference sequence). In DNA, the CDR3 is TGTGCCAGTAGTATAGAAGCGGGGTTCTACGAGCAGTACTTC. Protein product: CASSIEAGFYEQYF.

The rearrangement joins TRBV5-6 to TRBJ1-6, with D possibly matching TRBD1 (5 bases). Between the trimmed V and J ends, which lost 0 bases and 1 base, there was a span of 8 bases. The CDR3 consists of 16 residues. From germline, CDR1 is SGHDT and CDR2 YYEEEE. The CDR3, as DNA: TGTGCCAGCAGCTTGGTCGGGGGGTCCTATAATTCACCCCTCCACTTT. Amino acids: CASSLVGGSYNSPLHF.

The chain recombines TRBV4-1 with TRBJ2-7; the D is unclear. The CDR3 runs to 15 residues. The V and J ends lost 4 bases and 2 bases respectively, with 15 bases between them. Germline V gene sequence: CDR1 MGHRA, CDR2 YSYEKL. The CDR3 DNA reads as TGCGCCAGCAGCCTTCTCCCCTCAGGCCCCTACGAGCAGTACGTC. It encodes CASSLLPSGPYEQYV.

The chain is built from TRBV14 and TRBJ2-7; D uncertain. This CDR3 spans 12 amino acids. V was shortened by 4 bases and J by 7 bases, with 11 bases between the two germline ends. Germline lookup yields CDR1 SGHDN and CDR2 FVKESK. This CDR3 is CASSPSNREQYF. The CDR3 DNA reads TGTGCCAGCAGCCCGTCAAACAGAGAGCAGTACTTC.

V gene TRBV28 combines with J gene TRBJ1-6; TRBD1 is a possible D gene (6 bases). This CDR3 contains 17 residues. V lost 8 bases to trimming and J lost 6 bases, with 23 bases between them. The germline CDR1 and CDR2 sequences are MDHEN and SYDVKM. The CDR3 nucleotides read TGTGCCAGCGGCCAGAGGGACACTCTGGCGGGTAATTCACCCCTCCACTTT. Translating gives CASGQRDTLAGNSPLHF.

The chain couples TRBV7-2 to TRBJ2-7, with D perhaps TRBD1 or TRBD2 (5 bases each). Trimming took 5 bases from V and 0 from J, leaving 11 bases between them. The CDR3 runs 14 residues. Germline lookup yields CDR1 SGHTA and CDR2 FQGNSA. The CDR3 loop reads CASSQGPSSYEQYV. The CDR3 nucleotides read TGTGCCAGCAGCCAGGGACCTAGCTCCTACGAGCAGTACGTC.

V gene TRBV5-1 combines with J gene TRBJ2-1, with 8 bases fitting TRBD2. V lost 0 bases, J lost 12 bases, and 14 bases stayed unmatched. CDR1 and CDR2 (germline): SGHRS, YFSETQ. The CDR3 has 16 residues. The CDR3 is CASSLGSAGEQVRQFF. The CDR3 DNA reads as TGCGCCAGCAGCTTGGGCTCAGCGGGAGAACAGGTTAGGCAGTTCTTC.

In this sample, this clone turned up a few times. CDR3 coding DNA: TGTGCCAGCAGTTTGTCGGGAAACTATGGCTACACCTTC. Its protein product is CASSLSGNYGYTF. The chain employs TRBV28 and TRBJ1-2; D gene uncertain. There are 13 residues in the CDR3. Trimming cost V 3 bases and J 2 bases, with 7 bases left between them. Germline values: CDR1 MDHEN, CDR2 SYDVKM.

The chain recombines TRBV7-8 with TRBJ2-4; TRBD1 agrees at 8 bases. CDR3 size: 14 residues. Germline V gene lookup returns CDR1 SGHVS and CDR2 FQNEAQ. With V trimmed by 5 bases and J by 4 bases, 4 bases remained unmatched. The CDR3 coding sequence is TGTGCCAGCAGCACCCGACAGGGGAAAAACATTCAGTACTTC. Amino acids: CASSTRQGKNIQYF. The full variable domain, rest sourced from reference TRBV7-8 and TRBJ2-4, is GAGVSQSPRYKVAKRGQDVALRCDPISGHVSLFWYQQALGQGPEFLTYFQNEAQLDKSGLPSDRFFAERPEGSVSTLKIQRTQQEDSAVYLCASSTRQGKNIQYFGAGTRLSVL.

This chain connects TRBV6-2 or TRBV6-3 to TRBJ2-5; D possibly corresponds to TRBD2 (5 bases). Between the trimmed V and J ends, which lost 6 bases and 1 base, there was a span of 15 bases. Germline CDR1 MNHEY, CDR2 SVGEGT. The CDR3 length is 15 residues. The CDR3 DNA reads as TGTGCCAGCAGCCTTACTAGTGGCAGCCAAGAGACCCAGTACTTC. Residues: CASSLTSGSQETQYF.

This clone was seen only a few times. The V call is TRBV25-1, the J call TRBJ2-5; perhaps TRBD1 as D (5 bases). With 0 bases removed from V and 3 bases from J, the gap between germline ends came to 5 bases. Germline assignment: CDR1 MGHDK and CDR2 SYGVNS. CDR3 length: 13 residues. This CDR3 reads CASSEYREETQYF. CDR3 nucleotide sequence: TGTGCCAGCAGTGAATACAGGGAAGAGACCCAGTACTTC.

This clone was counted once. The chain couples TRBV13 to TRBJ1-1; the D is unclear. The ends were cut back, 10 bases at V and 2 bases at J, with 14 bases in the middle. In germline, CDR1 is PRHDT, CDR2 FYEKMQ (reference sequence). This CDR3 is built from 13 residues. CDR3 DNA: TGTGCCATCATTATCCAATCTAACACTGAAGCTTTCTTT. Translated: CAIIIQSNTEAFF.

This clone was found once. V usage is TRBV3-1 (or the pseudogene TRBV3-2) and J usage is TRBJ1-1; a possible D gene is TRBD1 (6 bases). The germline CDR1 and CDR2 sequences are LGHDT and YNNKEL (reference sequence). Trimming removed 0 bases from V and 3 bases from J, with 14 bases in between. The CDR3 is 16 residues long. The DNA of the CDR3 is TGTGCCAGCAGCCAAGAAGGGGCAGGGGCGTACACTGAAGCTTTCTTT. Translating it yields CASSQEGAGAYTEAFF.

V is TRBV24-1 and J is TRBJ2-5; TRBD1 aligns across 7 bases. This CDR3 has 16 amino acids. With 2 bases clipped from V and 4 bases from J, the junction kept 9 bases outside the gene matches. The germline CDR1 and CDR2 sequences are KGHDR and SFDVKD. The CDR3 DNA is TGTGCCACCAGTGATTACCCCCAGGGGGAACGAGAGACCCAGTACTTC. This codes for CATSDYPQGERETQYF.